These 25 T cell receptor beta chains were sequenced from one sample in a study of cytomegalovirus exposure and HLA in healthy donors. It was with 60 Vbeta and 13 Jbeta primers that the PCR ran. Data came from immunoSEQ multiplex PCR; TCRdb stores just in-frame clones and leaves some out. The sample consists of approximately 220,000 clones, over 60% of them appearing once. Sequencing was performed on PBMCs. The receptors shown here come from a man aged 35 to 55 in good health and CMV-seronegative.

The chain's CDR3 is CASLASYNSPLHF. The DNA for the CDR3 is TGTGCCAGCCTAGCCTCCTATAATTCACCCCTCCACTTT. The J gene is TRBJ1-6, the V gene TRBV6-6, with unresolved D. The CDR3 covers 13 residues. Germline V gives CDR1 MNHNY, CDR2 SVGAGI (reference sequence). Trimming shortened V by 8 bases and J by 0 bases, and 5 bases separated the two germline ends.

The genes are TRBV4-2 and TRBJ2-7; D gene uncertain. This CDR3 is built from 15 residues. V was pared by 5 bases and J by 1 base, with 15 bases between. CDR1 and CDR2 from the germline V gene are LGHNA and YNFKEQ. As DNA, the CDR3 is TGTGCCAGCAGCTTACGAAGCGCATCTTCCTACGAGCAGTACTTC. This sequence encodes CASSLRSASSYEQYF.

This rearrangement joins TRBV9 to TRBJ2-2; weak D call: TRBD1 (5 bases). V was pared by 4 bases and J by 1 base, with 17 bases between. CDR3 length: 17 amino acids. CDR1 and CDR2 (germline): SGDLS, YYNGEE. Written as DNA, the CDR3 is TGTGCCAGCAGCCCAGTCCAGGGAACGGAGAACACCGGGGAGCTGTTTTTT. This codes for CASSPVQGTENTGELFF.

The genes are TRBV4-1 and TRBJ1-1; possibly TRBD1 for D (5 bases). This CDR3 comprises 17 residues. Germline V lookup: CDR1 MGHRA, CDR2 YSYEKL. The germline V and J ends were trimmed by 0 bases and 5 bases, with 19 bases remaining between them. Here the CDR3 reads CASSQEGLRDFGTEAFF. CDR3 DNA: TGCGCCAGCAGCCAAGAAGGGCTGAGGGACTTCGGGACTGAAGCTTTCTTT.

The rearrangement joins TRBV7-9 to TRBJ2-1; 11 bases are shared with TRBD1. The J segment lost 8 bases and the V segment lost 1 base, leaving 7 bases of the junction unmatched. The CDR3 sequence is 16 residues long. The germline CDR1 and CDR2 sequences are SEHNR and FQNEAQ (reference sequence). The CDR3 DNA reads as TGTGCCAGCAGCTTAGATATGGGACAGGGGGTCCATGAGCAGTTCTTC. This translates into CASSLDMGQGVHEQFF.

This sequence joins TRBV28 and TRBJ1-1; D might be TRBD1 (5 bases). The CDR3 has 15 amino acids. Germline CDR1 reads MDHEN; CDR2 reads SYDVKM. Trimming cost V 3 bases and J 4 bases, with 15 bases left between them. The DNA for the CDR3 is TGTGCCAGCAGTTTCCCGGGGGGGGGAGGCACTGAAGCTTTCTTT. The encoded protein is CASSFPGGGGTEAFF. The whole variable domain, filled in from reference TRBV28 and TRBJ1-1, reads DVKVTQSSRYLVKRTGEKVFLECVQDMDHENMFWYRQDPGLGLRLIYFSYDVKMKEKGDIPEGYSVSREKKERFSLILESASTNQTSMYLCASSFPGGGGTEAFFGQGTRLTVV.

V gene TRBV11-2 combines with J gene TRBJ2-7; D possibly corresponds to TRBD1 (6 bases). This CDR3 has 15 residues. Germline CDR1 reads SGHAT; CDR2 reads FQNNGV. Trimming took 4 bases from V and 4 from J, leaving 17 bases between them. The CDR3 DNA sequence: TGTGCCAGCAGCTGGGGGCATACCCGGGCGTACGAGCAGTACTTC. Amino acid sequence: CASSWGHTRAYEQYF.

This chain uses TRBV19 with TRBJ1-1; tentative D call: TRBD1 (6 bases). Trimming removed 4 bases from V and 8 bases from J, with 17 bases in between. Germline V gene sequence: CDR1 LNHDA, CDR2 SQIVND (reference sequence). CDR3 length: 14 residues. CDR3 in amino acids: CASSTFSGQLEAFF. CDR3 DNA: TGTGCCAGTAGTACTTTCTCAGGACAGCTGGAAGCTTTCTTT. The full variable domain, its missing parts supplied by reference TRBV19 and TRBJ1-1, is DGGITQSPKYLFRKEGQNVTLSCEQNLNHDAMYWYRQDPGQGLRLIYYSQIVNDFQKGDIAEGYSVSREKKESFPLTVTSAQKNPTAFYLCASSTFSGQLEAFFGQGTRLTVV.

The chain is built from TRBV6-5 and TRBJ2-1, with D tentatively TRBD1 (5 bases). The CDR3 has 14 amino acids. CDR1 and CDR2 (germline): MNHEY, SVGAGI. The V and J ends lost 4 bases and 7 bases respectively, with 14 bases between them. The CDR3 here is CASSSPTVGNEQFF. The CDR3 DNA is TGTGCCAGCAGTTCTCCGACAGTGGGGAATGAGCAGTTCTTC.

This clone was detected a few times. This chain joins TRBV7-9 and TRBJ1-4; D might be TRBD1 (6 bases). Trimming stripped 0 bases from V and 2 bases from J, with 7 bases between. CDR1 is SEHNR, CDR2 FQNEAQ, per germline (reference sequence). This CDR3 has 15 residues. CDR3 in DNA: TGTGCCAGCAGCTTAGCGGGGGCTACTAATGAAAAACTGTTTTTT. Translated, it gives CASSLAGATNEKLFF.

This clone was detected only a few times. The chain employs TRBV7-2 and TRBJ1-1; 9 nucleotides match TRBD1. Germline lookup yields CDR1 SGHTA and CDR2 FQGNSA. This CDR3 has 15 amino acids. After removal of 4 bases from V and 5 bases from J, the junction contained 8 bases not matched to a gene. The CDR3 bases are TGTGCCAGCAGCTCAGGGACAGGGTTGTTGACTGAAGCTTTCTTT. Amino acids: CASSSGTGLLTEAFF.

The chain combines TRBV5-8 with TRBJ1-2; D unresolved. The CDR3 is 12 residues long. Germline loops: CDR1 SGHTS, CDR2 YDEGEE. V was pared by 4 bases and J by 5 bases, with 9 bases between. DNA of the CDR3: TGTGCCAGCAGCCCCCGGGGATATGGCTACACCTTC. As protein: CASSPRGYGYTF.

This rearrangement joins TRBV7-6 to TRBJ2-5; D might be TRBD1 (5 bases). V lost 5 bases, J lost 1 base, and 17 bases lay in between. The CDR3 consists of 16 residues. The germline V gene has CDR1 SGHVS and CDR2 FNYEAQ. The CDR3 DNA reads TGTGCCAGCAGCCCCTCGCGACAGCTGACCCAAGAGACCCAGTACTTC. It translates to CASSPSRQLTQETQYF.

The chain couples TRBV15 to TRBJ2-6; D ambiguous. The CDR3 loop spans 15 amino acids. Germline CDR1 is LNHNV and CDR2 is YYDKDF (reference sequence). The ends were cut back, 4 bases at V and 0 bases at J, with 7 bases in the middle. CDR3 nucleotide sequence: TGTGCCACCAGCACCCGACTCTCTGGGGCCAACGTCCTGACTTTC. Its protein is CATSTRLSGANVLTF.

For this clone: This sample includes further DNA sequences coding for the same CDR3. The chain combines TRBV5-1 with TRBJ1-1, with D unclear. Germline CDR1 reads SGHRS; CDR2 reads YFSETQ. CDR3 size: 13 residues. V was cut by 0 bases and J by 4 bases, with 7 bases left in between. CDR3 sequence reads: CASSLGGRTEAFF. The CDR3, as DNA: TGCGCCAGCAGCTTGGGAGGCCGCACTGAAGCTTTCTTT.

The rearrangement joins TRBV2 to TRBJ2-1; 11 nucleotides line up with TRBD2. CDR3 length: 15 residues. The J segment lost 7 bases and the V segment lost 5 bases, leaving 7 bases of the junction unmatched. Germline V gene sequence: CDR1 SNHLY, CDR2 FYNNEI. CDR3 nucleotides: TGTGCCAGCAGTTTACTAGCGGGAGTTGTAAATGAGCAGTTCTTC. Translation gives CASSLLAGVVNEQFF.

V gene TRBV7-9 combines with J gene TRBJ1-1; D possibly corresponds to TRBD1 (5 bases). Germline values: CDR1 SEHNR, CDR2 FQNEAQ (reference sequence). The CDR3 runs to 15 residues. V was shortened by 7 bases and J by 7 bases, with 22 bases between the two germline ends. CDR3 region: CASIYQGARYNEAFF. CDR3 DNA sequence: TGTGCCAGCATCTACCAAGGGGCCAGATATAATGAAGCTTTCTTT.

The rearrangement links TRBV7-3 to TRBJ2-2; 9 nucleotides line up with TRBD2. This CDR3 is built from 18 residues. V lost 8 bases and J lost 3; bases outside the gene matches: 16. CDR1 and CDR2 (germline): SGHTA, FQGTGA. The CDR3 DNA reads TGTGCCAGCGGAAATCCAATGGGCGGGAGGGCCGACACCGGGGAGCTGTTTTTT. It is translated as CASGNPMGGRADTGELFF.

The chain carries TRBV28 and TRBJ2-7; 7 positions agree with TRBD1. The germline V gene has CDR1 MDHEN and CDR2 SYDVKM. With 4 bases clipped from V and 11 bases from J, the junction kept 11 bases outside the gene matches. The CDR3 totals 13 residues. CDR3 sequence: CASSSGTELHEYF. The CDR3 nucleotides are TGTGCCAGCAGTTCCGGGACAGAACTACATGAGTACTTC.

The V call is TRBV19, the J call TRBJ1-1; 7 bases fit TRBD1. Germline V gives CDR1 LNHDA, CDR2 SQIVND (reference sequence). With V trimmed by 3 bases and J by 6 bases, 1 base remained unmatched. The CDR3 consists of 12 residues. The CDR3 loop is CASSMQGAEAFF. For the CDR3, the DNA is TGTGCCAGTAGTATGCAGGGGGCTGAAGCTTTCTTT. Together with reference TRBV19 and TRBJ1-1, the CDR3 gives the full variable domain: DGGITQSPKYLFRKEGQNVTLSCEQNLNHDAMYWYRQDPGQGLRLIYYSQIVNDFQKGDIAEGYSVSREKKESFPLTVTSAQKNPTAFYLCASSMQGAEAFFGQGTRLTVV.

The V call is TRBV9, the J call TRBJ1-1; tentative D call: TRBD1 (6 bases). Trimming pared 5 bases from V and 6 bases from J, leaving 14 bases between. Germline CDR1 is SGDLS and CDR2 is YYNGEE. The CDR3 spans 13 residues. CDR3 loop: CASSLTTGSEAFF. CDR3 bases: TGTGCCAGCAGTCTTACTACAGGGTCTGAAGCTTTCTTT. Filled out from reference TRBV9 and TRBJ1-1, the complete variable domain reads DSGVTQTPKHLITATGQRVTLRCSPRSGDLSVYWYQQSLDQGLQFLIQYYNGEERAKGNILERFSAQQFPDLHSELNLSSLELGDSALYFCASSLTTGSEAFFGQGTRLTVV.

DNA for the CDR3: TGTGCTAGTGGCCTAGGACTAGCGGGACGGGGGGAGCAGTTCTTC. It translates to CASGLGLAGRGEQFF. J is TRBJ2-1 and V is TRBV12-5; 12 bases line up with TRBD2. The CDR3 runs to 15 residues. In germline, CDR1 is LGHNT, CDR2 FRNRAP. Trimming at V came to 6 bases and at J to 10 bases, leaving 10 bases not matched to a gene.

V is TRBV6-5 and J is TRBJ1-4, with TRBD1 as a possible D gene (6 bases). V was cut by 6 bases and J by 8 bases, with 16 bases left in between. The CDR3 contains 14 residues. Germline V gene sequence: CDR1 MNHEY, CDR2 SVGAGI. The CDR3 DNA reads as TGTGCCAGCAGCCCGGGAGGGGGTAAAGAAAAACTGTTTTTT. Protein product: CASSPGGGKEKLFF.

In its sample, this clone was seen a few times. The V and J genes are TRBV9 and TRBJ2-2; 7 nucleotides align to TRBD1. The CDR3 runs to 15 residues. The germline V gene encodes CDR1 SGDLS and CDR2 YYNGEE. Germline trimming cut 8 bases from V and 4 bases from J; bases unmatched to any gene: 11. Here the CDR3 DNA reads TGTGCCAGTGGCCCGGGACAGCGAACCACCGGGGAGCTGTTTTTT. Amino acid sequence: CASGPGQRTTGELFF.

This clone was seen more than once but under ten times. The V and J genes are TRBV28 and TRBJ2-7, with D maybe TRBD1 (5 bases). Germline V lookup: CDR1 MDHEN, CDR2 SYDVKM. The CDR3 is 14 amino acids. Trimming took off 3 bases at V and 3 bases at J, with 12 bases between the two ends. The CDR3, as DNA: TGTGCCAGCAGTTTGGAGCACAGGAACTACGAGCAGTACTTC. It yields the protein CASSLEHRNYEQYF.